The 19 T cell receptor beta chains below all came from one sample that was sequenced in a study of lymphopenia after photon versus proton radiotherapy. Clones were read by immunoSEQ multiplex PCR, and TCRdb kept only the in-frame ones, dropping some. The repertoire includes roughly 41,000 clones, roughly 84% of them detected once, and about 2.9% sits in the top ten. The specimen comprised peripheral blood, sampled from a patient treated with photon-based radiotherapy. Every receptor here comes from a man between 50 and 59 years old with gastric cancer.

The V gene is TRBV6-5, the J gene TRBJ2-7; TRBD1 is a possible D gene (7 bases). CDR3 size: 14 residues. Germline-derived CDR1 and CDR2 are MNHEY and SVGAGI. The V and J ends lost 5 bases and 4 bases respectively, with 15 bases between them. CDR3 residues: CASSRQGGPYEQYF. The DNA of the CDR3 is TGTGCCAGCAGTCGTCAGGGGGGCCCGTACGAGCAGTACTTC.

The chain has TRBV7-9 and TRBJ1-4, with 10 positions matching TRBD1. This CDR3 is 14 amino acids long. V gave up 4 bases and J gave up 7 bases; unmatched junction bases: 3. CDR1 and CDR2 (germline): SEHNR, FQNEAQ (reference sequence). The CDR3 here is CASSYGTGVEKLFF. The DNA of the CDR3 is TGTGCCAGCAGCTACGGGACAGGGGTTGAAAAACTGTTTTTT.

The chain has TRBV7-6 and TRBJ2-7, with 11 bases aligning to TRBD2. Germline lookup yields CDR1 SGHVS and CDR2 FNYEAQ. The CDR3 is made up of 15 amino acids. J was trimmed by 3 bases and V by 1 base; bases with no gene match: 2. As DNA, the CDR3 is TGTGCCAGCAGCTTAGGGACTAGCGGGTACTACGAGCAGTACTTC. Protein: CASSLGTSGYYEQYF.

The chain couples TRBV6-1 to TRBJ2-1, with D maybe TRBD1 (6 bases). The V end was cut by 8 bases, the J end by 8 bases, with 16 bases between. This CDR3 has 13 amino acids. CDR1 and CDR2 from the germline V gene are MNHNS and SASEGT. CDR3 region: CASGLKQGDEQFF. CDR3 coding DNA: TGTGCCAGCGGATTAAAACAGGGCGATGAGCAGTTCTTC.

The genes are TRBV6-4 and TRBJ2-1, with unresolved D. This CDR3 contains 15 residues. V shed 2 bases and J shed 0 bases, with 8 bases lying between them. Germline CDR1 reads MRHNA; CDR2 reads SNTAGT. The CDR3 sequence is CASSDGARSYNEQFF. The CDR3 DNA sequence: TGTGCCAGCAGTGACGGCGCCCGCTCCTACAATGAGCAGTTCTTC.

The table lists this clone with a count of one. This chain uses TRBV15 with TRBJ2-5; 9 nucleotides line up with TRBD2. The end of the DNA is better explained by TRBJ2-7, so the J call may be wrong. Germline V lookup: CDR1 LNHNV, CDR2 YYDKDF (reference sequence). This CDR3 has 16 amino acids. This CDR3 reads CATSMGLAYYSYEQYF. CDR3 bases: TGTGCCACCAGCATGGGACTAGCTTACTACTCCTACGAGCAGTACTTC.

The rearrangement uses TRBV12-5 and TRBJ2-7, with 8 nucleotides matching TRBD1. J lost 3 bases, V lost 7 bases, and 8 bases had no gene match. This CDR3 has 14 amino acids. CDR1 and CDR2 (germline): LGHNT, FRNRAP. The CDR3 DNA is TGTGCTAGTGCCAGAGACAGGGGTTTCTACGAGCAGTACTTC. Translating it yields CASARDRGFYEQYF.

The chain employs TRBV2 and TRBJ2-7; 11 positions agree with TRBD2. V shed 8 bases, J shed 0 bases, and the junction held 3 bases outside the gene matches. This CDR3 contains 14 residues. CDR1 SNHLY and CDR2 FYNNEI come from the germline V gene. In nucleotides, the CDR3 is TGTGCCAGCTCCGGGACTAGCGGCTCCTACGAGCAGTACTTC. The encoded protein is CASSGTSGSYEQYF.

The chain's CDR3 is CASSPVGLAGGGNEQFF. The CDR3 region has the DNA TGTGCCAGCTCACCAGTCGGACTAGCGGGAGGAGGCAATGAGCAGTTCTTC. The V gene is TRBV18, the J gene TRBJ2-1, with 14 bases matching TRBD2. Germline CDR1 reads KGHSH; CDR2 reads LQKENI. V shed 2 bases and J 6 bases; nucleotides not matched to a gene: 6. The CDR3 is 17 residues long.

The chain has TRBV2 and TRBJ1-3; D is ambiguous. The CDR3 sequence is 16 residues long. Germline lookup yields CDR1 SNHLY and CDR2 FYNNEI. Trimming removed 1 base from V and 4 bases from J, with 14 bases in between. The CDR3 region is CASSEETAQAGNTIYF. The CDR3 DNA follows: TGTGCCAGCAGTGAAGAAACGGCCCAGGCGGGAAACACCATATATTTT.

Written as DNA, the CDR3 is TGTGCCAGCAGTGAAGGGGGCGGGAATGAGCAGTTCTTC. It encodes CASSEGGGNEQFF. The genes are TRBV6-1 and TRBJ2-1; either TRBD1 or TRBD2 may fit D (5 bases each). The CDR3 is 13 amino acids. CDR1 MNHNS and CDR2 SASEGT come from the germline V gene. Trimming shortened V by 1 base and J by 7 bases, and 8 bases separated the two germline ends.

CDR3 bases: TGTGCCAGCAGGACCTCTAGCGGGGGCACAGATACGCAGTATTTT. This gives the protein CASRTSSGGTDTQYF. The genes are TRBV7-2 and TRBJ2-3; 9 bases agree with TRBD2. With 6 bases clipped from V and 1 base from J, the junction kept 5 bases outside the gene matches. CDR1 SGHTA and CDR2 FQGNSA come from the germline V gene. This CDR3 comprises 15 residues.

This clone was seen only once. This sequence joins TRBV6-5 and TRBJ2-3; tentative D call: TRBD2 (5 bases). There are 16 residues in the CDR3. Germline V gene lookup returns CDR1 MNHEY and CDR2 SVGAGI. The V end lost 0 bases, the J end lost 2 bases, and 12 bases lay between the germline ends. In nucleotides, the CDR3 is TGTGCCAGCAGTTACTCGTGGGAGCGATACACAGATACGCAGTATTTT. Amino acid sequence: CASSYSWERYTDTQYF.

J is TRBJ2-5 and V is TRBV29-1; unclear D gene. The end of the DNA aligns better with TRBJ2-7, so the J call may be wrong. In germline, CDR1 is SQVTM, CDR2 ANQGSEA. CDR3 size: 15 residues. Here the CDR3 DNA reads TGCAGCGTTGATTTCAGAAAAGAAAGCTCCTACGAGCAGTACTTC. Its translation: CSVDFRKESSYEQYF.

The genes are TRBV29-1 and TRBJ2-3, with TRBD1 matching 10 bases. J gave up 1 base and V 7 bases, and 11 bases lay outside the gene matches. Per germline, CDR1 SQVTM and CDR2 ANQGSEA. The CDR3 has 16 amino acids. DNA for the CDR3: TGCAGCGCCTCAGCCGGGACAGGGGTGGGCACAGATACGCAGTATTTT. Protein product: CSASAGTGVGTDTQYF.

V usage is TRBV4-3 and J usage is TRBJ2-3; D is possibly TRBD2 (5 bases). CDR3 length: 18 residues. Germline CDR1 reads LGHNA; CDR2 reads YSLEER. The V end was cut by 0 bases, the J end by 2 bases, with 18 bases between. The CDR3 reads CASSQETNYGGNTDTQYF. CDR3 DNA: TGCGCCAGCAGCCAAGAGACTAACTACGGAGGAAACACAGATACGCAGTATTTT.

This rearrangement joins TRBV15 to TRBJ2-7; no clear D gene. CDR3 length: 15 residues. CDR1 is LNHNV, CDR2 YYDKDF, per germline (reference sequence). Between the trimmed V and J ends, which lost 0 bases and 3 bases, there was a span of 12 bases. As DNA, the CDR3 is TGTGCCACCAGCAGAGACCTAGGGCGGAACTACGAGCAGTACTTC. Amino acids: CATSRDLGRNYEQYF.

The CDR3 DNA sequence: TGTGCCAGCAGTGAATCCCTCGAGGCCTACGAGCAGTACTTC. Translated, it gives CASSESLEAYEQYF. This chain links TRBV6-1 with TRBJ2-7; D gene unclear. The germline CDR1 and CDR2 sequences are MNHNS and SASEGT. V lost 2 bases and J lost 2, with 10 bases in between. This CDR3 comprises 14 residues.

The chain has TRBV28 and TRBJ2-1; no reliable D call. V was pared by 6 bases and J by 10 bases, with 13 bases between. Germline CDR1 MDHEN, CDR2 SYDVKM. The CDR3 totals 12 residues. CDR3 region: CASRPRGREQFF. The CDR3, as DNA: TGTGCCAGCAGACCCCGAGGTCGGGAGCAGTTCTTC.